This T cell receptor (beta chain) was recorded in a study of blood T cell repertoires in COVID-19. At the level of the study: Sources were T cells, B-cell-depleted T cells, or PBMCs; the material itself was cDNA or gDNA.

The study drew participants aged about 18 to 90 years from under 30 US areas. Participants reported their clinical history, and cohort assignment relied on those reports. As handled by the study authors: The assay estimated nucleated cells by amplifying reference gene primers. Here immunoSEQ multiplex PCR was the method, and the copy in TCRdb shows in-frame clones only, minus some. Clonal size and the V and J genes are those of that table, whereas D and trimming came from the DNA. The sample shows roughly 200,000 clones, roughly 87% of them seen only once. The CDR3 totals 13 residues. The J segment lost 7 bases and the V segment lost 10 bases, leaving 10 bases of the junction unmatched. Germline CDR1 and CDR2: MNHEY and SVGAGI.

Material: PBMCs or T cells enriched from blood (not recorded which). The sequence derives from a man between 18 and 29 years old with acute COVID-19. The chain combines TRBV6-5 with TRBJ2-7; 10 nucleotides line up with TRBD1. The chain's CDR3 is CATWTGGLREQYF. The CDR3 DNA is TGTGCCACCTGGACAGGGGGGTTGAGGGAGCAGTACTTC.